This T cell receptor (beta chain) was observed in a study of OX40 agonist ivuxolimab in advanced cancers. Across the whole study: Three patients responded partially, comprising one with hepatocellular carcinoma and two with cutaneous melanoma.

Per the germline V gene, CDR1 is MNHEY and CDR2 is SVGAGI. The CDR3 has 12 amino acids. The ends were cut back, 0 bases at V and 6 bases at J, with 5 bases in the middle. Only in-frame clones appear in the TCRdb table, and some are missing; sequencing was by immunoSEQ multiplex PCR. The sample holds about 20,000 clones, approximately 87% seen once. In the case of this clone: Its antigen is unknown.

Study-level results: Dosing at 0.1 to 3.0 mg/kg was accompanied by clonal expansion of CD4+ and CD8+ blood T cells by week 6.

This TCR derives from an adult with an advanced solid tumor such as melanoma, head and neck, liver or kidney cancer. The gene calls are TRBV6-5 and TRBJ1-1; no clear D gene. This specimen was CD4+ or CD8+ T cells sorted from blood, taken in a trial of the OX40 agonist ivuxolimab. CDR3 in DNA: TGTGCCAGCAGTTACTCCCCTGCTGAAGCTTTCTTT. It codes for CASSYSPAEAFF.